Shown below are 9 T cell receptor beta chains from a single sample sequenced in a study of T cell responses to AZD1222 COVID-19 vaccine. Repertoires were generated with immunoSEQ multiplex PCR, while TCRdb's copy carries only in-frame clones and drops some. The sample includes more than 85,000 clones, roughly 90% of them seen just once. This specimen was peripheral blood, taken on day 0 of AZD1222 vaccination. These receptors were collected from an adult in good health.

This chain uses TRBV5-4 with TRBJ2-4, with no clear D. CDR1 is SGHNT, CDR2 YYREEE, per germline (reference sequence). This CDR3 has 14 residues. V lost 0 bases and J lost 2, with 6 bases in between. The CDR3 sequence: CASSLEGTKNIQYF. The CDR3 region has the DNA TGTGCCAGCAGCTTGGAGGGTACCAAAAACATTCAGTACTTC.

J is TRBJ2-4 and V is TRBV7-9; 7 bases are shared with TRBD1. The V gene's germline CDR1 is SEHNR and CDR2 FQNEAQ (reference sequence). The CDR3 is 14 amino acids. The junction had 3 bases not matched to a gene; V was cut back by 3 bases and J by 4 bases. In DNA form, the CDR3 reads TGTGCCAGCAGCTTGAACAGGGGTAAAAACATTCAGTACTTC. Its protein product is CASSLNRGKNIQYF.

This clone has a single count. The rearrangement links TRBV6-5 to TRBJ1-5; D gene ambiguous. CDR3 size: 13 residues. Trimming took 5 bases from V and 0 from J, leaving 5 bases between them. The germline V gene has CDR1 MNHEY and CDR2 SVGAGI. The CDR3 DNA sequence: TGTGCCAGCAGTCCCGATAGCAATCAGCCCCAGCATTTT. Translated: CASSPDSNQPQHF.

V and J are TRBV6-2 or TRBV6-3 and TRBJ2-1; TRBD1 or TRBD2 may be the D gene (5 bases each). The CDR3 loop spans 14 amino acids. CDR1 is MNHEY and CDR2 is SVGEGT in the germline V gene. V lost 2 bases, J lost 6 bases, and 11 bases lay in between. In DNA form, the CDR3 reads TGTGCCAGCAGTTACCCCCGGGACCCCAATGAGCAGTTCTTC. This translates into CASSYPRDPNEQFF.

This sequence joins TRBV10-2 and TRBJ1-5; 10 bases are a match to TRBD1. The CDR3 has 14 amino acids. In germline, CDR1 is WSHSY, CDR2 SAAADI. J was trimmed by 4 bases and V by 5 bases; bases with no gene match: 2. CDR3 DNA sequence: TGCGCCAGCAGTAGGACAGGGGGTAATCAGCCCCAGCATTTT. This sequence encodes CASSRTGGNQPQHF.

V and J are TRBV2 and TRBJ1-6; TRBD1 matches at 8 bases. V lost 8 bases and J lost 3; bases outside the gene matches: 12. The CDR3 is 17 amino acids. Germline V gene lookup returns CDR1 SNHLY and CDR2 FYNNEI. CDR3 loop: CASQKDRGLVYNSPLHF. CDR3 nucleotides: TGTGCCAGCCAAAAAGACAGGGGCCTGGTCTATAATTCACCCCTCCACTTT.

This chain joins TRBV27 and TRBJ2-3, with 8 positions matching TRBD2. The ends lost 6 bases at V and 5 bases at J; junction bases unmatched: 13. This CDR3 has 16 amino acids. CDR1 and CDR2 from the germline V gene are MNHEY and SMNVEV (reference sequence). The CDR3 DNA follows: TGTGCCAGCAGGCTCGGGACTAGTAATTTTATAGATACGCAGTATTTT. As protein: CASRLGTSNFIDTQYF.

The chain joins TRBV2 to TRBJ1-6; D not resolved. There are 13 residues in the CDR3. V was clipped by 2 bases and J by 10 bases, with 9 bases between them. Germline lookup yields CDR1 SNHLY and CDR2 FYNNEI. The CDR3 coding sequence is TGTGCCAGCAGTGAATATTCGCGCTCACCCCTCCACTTT. It translates to CASSEYSRSPLHF.

The genes are TRBV11-3 and TRBJ2-7; weak D call: TRBD2 (6 bases). There are 16 residues in the CDR3. Looked up from germline, CDR1 is SGHNT and CDR2 is YENEEA. The V end lost 2 bases, the J end lost 2 bases, and 16 bases lay between the germline ends. The CDR3, as DNA: TGTGCCAGCAGCTTAAGGCTGGCGGGGAAAACCTACGAGCAGTACTTC. Amino acids: CASSLRLAGKTYEQYF.